This T cell receptor beta chain is from a study of Graves' ophthalmopathy and Graves' hyperthyroidism. Findings of the study overall: Also, most clonotypes expanded in the thyroid above 0.001 frequency appeared in blood. Sensitivity reached 85% to 90% and specificity around 81% for a 13-signature model separating ophthalmopathy from stable hyperthyroidism.

Hyperthyroidism cases were recent diagnoses of under 2 months' duration in people aged 18 to 65. Patients were left out if they had other autoimmune diseases, uncontrolled infections, pregnancy or lactation. For repertoire sequencing, the TCR beta CDR3 regions were amplified from RNA transcripts. HTBI primers were employed in first-round RT-PCR, then a second-round multiplex PCR followed. TCRdb passed the multiplex PCR reads through MiXCR, listing each CDR3 protein once. The table lists over a million distinct CDR3 sequences, about two fifths of them singletons. The V and J ends lost 0 bases and 5 bases respectively, with 12 bases between them. The germline CDR1 and CDR2 sequences are SGHRS and YFSETQ. There are 14 residues in the CDR3. This clonotype was seen at least ten times. Its antigen is undetermined.

The rearrangement uses TRBV5-1 and TRBJ2-7; a possible D gene is TRBD2 (6 bases). Material: peripheral blood or thyroid tissue (not recorded which). The TCR originated in an adult man with Graves' hyperthyroidism. This chain's CDR3 is CASSLERGIHEQYF. DNA for the CDR3: TGCGCCAGCAGCTTGGAACGGGGGATCCACGAGCAGTACTTC. The variable domain in full, with the rest retrieved from reference TRBV5-1 and TRBJ2-7, is KAGVTQTPRYLIKTRGQQVTLSCSPISGHRSVSWYQQTPGQGLQFLFEYFSETQRNKGNFPGRFSGRQFSNSRSEMNVSTLELGDSALYLCASSLERGIHEQYFGPGTRLTVT.